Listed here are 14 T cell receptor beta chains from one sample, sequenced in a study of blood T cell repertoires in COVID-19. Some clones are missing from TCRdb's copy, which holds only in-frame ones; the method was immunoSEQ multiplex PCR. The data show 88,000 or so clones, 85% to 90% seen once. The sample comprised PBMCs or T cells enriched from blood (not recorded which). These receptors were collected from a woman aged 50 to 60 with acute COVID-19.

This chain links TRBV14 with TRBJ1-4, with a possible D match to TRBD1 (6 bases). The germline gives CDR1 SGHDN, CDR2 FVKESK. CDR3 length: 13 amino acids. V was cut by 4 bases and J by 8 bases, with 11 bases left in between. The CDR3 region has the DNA TGTGCCAGCAGCCCGGGACATCTGGAAAAACTGTTTTTT. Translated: CASSPGHLEKLFF.

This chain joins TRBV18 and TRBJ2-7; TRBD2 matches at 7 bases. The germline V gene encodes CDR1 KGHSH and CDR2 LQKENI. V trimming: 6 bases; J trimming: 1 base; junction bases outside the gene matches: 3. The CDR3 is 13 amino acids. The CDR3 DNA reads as TGTGCCAGCTCCCGGGGGGAATCCTACGAGCAGTACTTC. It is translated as CASSRGESYEQYF. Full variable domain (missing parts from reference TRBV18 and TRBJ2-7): NAGVMQNPRHLVRRRGQEARLRCSPMKGHSHVYWYRQLPEEGLKFMVYLQKENIIDESGMPKERFSAEFPKEGPSILRIQQVVRGDSAAYFCASSRGESYEQYFGPGTRLTVT.

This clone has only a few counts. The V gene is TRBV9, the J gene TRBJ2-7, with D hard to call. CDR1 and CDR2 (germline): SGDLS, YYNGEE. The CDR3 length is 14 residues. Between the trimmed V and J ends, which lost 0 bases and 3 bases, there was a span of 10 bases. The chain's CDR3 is CASSVVSGSYEQYF. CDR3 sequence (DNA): TGTGCCAGCAGCGTAGTCTCAGGAAGCTACGAGCAGTACTTC. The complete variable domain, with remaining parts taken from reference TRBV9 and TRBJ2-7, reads DSGVTQTPKHLITATGQRVTLRCSPRSGDLSVYWYQQSLDQGLQFLIQYYNGEERAKGNILERFSAQQFPDLHSELNLSSLELGDSALYFCASSVVSGSYEQYFGPGTRLTVT.

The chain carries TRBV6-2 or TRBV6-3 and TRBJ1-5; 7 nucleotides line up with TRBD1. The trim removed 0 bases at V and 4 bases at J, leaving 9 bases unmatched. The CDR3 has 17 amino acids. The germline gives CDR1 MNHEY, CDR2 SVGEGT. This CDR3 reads CASSYSTTGTDNQPQHF. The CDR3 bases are TGTGCCAGCAGTTACTCGACGACCGGGACAGATAATCAGCCCCAGCATTTT.

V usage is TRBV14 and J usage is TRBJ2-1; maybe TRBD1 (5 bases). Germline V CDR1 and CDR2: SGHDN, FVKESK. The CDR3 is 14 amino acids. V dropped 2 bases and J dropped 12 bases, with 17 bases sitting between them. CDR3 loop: CASSQSQGQTRQFF. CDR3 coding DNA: TGTGCCAGCAGCCAATCCCAGGGTCAGACAAGGCAGTTCTTC.

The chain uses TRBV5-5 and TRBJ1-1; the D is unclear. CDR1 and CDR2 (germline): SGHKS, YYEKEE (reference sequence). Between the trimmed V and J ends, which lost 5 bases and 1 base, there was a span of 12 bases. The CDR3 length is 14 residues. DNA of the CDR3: TGTGCCAGCAGTCAGTCCAATACGAACACTGAAGCTTTCTTT. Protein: CASSQSNTNTEAFF. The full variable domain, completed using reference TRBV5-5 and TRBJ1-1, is DAGVTQSPTHLIKTRGQQVTLRCSPISGHKSVSWYQQVLGQGPQFIFQYYEKEERGRGNFPDRFSARQFPNYSSELNVNALLLGDSALYLCASSQSNTNTEAFFGQGTRLTVV.

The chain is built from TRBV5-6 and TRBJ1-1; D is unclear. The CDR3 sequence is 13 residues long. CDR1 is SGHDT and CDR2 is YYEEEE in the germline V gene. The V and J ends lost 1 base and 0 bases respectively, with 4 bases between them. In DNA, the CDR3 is TGTGCCAGCAGCTTGCGAGTGAACACTGAAGCTTTCTTT. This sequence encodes CASSLRVNTEAFF.

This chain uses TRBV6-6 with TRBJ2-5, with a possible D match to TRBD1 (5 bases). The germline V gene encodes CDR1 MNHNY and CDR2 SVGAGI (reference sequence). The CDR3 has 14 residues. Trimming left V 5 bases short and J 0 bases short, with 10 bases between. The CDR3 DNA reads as TGTGCCAGCAGTATTAGACAGTACCAAGAGACCCAGTACTTC. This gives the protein CASSIRQYQETQYF.

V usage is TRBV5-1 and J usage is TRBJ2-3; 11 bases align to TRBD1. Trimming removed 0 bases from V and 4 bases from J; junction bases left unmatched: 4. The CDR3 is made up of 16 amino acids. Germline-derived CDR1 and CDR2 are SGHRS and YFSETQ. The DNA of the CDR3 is TGCGCCAGCAGCTTGGAAAGGACAGGGGGCGCAGATACGCAGTATTTT. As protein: CASSLERTGGADTQYF.

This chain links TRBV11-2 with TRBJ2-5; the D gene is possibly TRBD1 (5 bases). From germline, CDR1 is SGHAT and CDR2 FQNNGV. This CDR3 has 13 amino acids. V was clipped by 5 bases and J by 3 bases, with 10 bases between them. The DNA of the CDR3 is TGTGCCAGCAGCACCAGGGAAGAAGAGACCCAGTACTTC. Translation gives CASSTREEETQYF.

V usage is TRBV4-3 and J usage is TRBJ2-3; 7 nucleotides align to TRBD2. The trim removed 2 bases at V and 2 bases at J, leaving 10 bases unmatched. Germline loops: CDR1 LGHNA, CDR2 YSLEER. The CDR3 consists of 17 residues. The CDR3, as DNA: TGCGCCAGCAGCCAACTAAGCCCAGCGGGATTCACAGATACGCAGTATTTT. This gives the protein CASSQLSPAGFTDTQYF.

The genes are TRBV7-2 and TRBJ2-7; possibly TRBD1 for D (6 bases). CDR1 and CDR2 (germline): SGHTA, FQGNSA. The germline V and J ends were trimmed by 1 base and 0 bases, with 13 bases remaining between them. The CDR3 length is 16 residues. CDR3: CASSLGLGHSSYEQYF. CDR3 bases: TGTGCCAGCAGCTTAGGCCTGGGACACAGCTCCTACGAGCAGTACTTC.

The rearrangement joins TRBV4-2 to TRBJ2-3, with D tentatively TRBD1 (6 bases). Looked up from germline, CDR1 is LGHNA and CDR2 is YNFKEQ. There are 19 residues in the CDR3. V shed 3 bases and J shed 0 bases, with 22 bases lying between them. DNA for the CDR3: TGTGCCAGCAGCCAGTCGGGACACATAACAAGGGCGAGCACAGATACGCAGTATTTT. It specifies CASSQSGHITRASTDTQYF.

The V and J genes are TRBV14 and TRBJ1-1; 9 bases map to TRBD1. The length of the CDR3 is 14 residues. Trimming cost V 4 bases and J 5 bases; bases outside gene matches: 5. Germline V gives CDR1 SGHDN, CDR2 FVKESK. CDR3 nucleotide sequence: TGTGCCAGCAGCCTGCAGACAGGGGGGACTGAAGCTTTCTTT. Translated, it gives CASSLQTGGTEAFF.